These 22 T cell receptor beta chains share one sample of origin, sequenced in a study of cytomegalovirus exposure and HLA in healthy donors. Primers for the PCR totalled 60 Vbeta and 13 Jbeta. TCRdb keeps only in-frame clones here, not all; method: immunoSEQ multiplex PCR. The sample yields tens of thousands of clones, around 67% seen once. The sequencing sample was made of PBMCs. The receptor source for this set is a woman between 45 and 60 years old in good health and CMV-seropositive.

This chain uses TRBV4-2 with TRBJ1-1; D is undetermined. Germline CDR1 is LGHNA and CDR2 is YNFKEQ. CDR3 size: 14 residues. Trimming removed 8 bases at V and 0 bases at J, with 13 bases between. CDR3 protein: CASRLGGVNTEAFF. In DNA form, the CDR3 reads TGTGCCAGCCGTTTAGGCGGGGTGAACACTGAAGCTTTCTTT.

The chain links TRBV5-4 to TRBJ1-5; 9 nucleotides line up with TRBD1. Germline CDR1 SGHNT, CDR2 YYREEE (reference sequence). With V trimmed by 2 bases and J by 7 bases, 4 bases remained unmatched. The CDR3 consists of 14 residues. CDR3 in amino acids: CASSLQGARQPQHF. The CDR3 DNA is TGTGCCAGCAGCTTACAGGGGGCTAGGCAGCCCCAGCATTTT.

This clone has a handful of counts. The chain joins TRBV6-4 to TRBJ2-1; 10 nucleotides agree with TRBD2. Unmatched junction bases numbered 5, after V lost 5 bases and J lost 4 bases. The CDR3 runs to 15 residues. CDR1 MRHNA and CDR2 SNTAGT come from the germline V gene. The CDR3 region is CASSLSGGDYNEQFF. The CDR3 nucleotides are TGTGCCAGCAGTTTAAGCGGGGGGGATTACAATGAGCAGTTCTTC.

This clone was recorded a few times. The gene calls are TRBV2 and TRBJ1-2; 9 bases are shared with TRBD1. V lost 6 bases, J lost 6 bases, and 8 bases stayed unmatched. The CDR3 is 14 amino acids. Looked up from germline, CDR1 is SNHLY and CDR2 is FYNNEI. CDR3 sequence reads: CASRITGGADGYTF. CDR3 sequence (DNA): TGTGCCAGCAGAATAACAGGGGGCGCAGATGGCTACACCTTC.

The rearrangement links TRBV6-4 to TRBJ2-1; 7 nucleotides agree with TRBD1. The CDR3 is made up of 14 amino acids. V was clipped by 2 bases and J by 8 bases; unmatched bases: 6. Per the germline V gene, CDR1 is MRHNA and CDR2 is SNTAGT. The CDR3 region has the DNA TGTGCCAGCAGTGACGACAGGGCCAGCGATGAGCAGTTCTTC. Its protein is CASSDDRASDEQFF.

The chain couples TRBV19 to TRBJ1-1, with D possibly being TRBD1 (5 bases). The V end was cut by 3 bases, the J end by 3 bases, with 8 bases between. Per germline, CDR1 LNHDA and CDR2 SQIVND (reference sequence). The CDR3 is made up of 13 amino acids. The chain's CDR3 is CASSISRDTEAFF. The DNA of the CDR3 is TGTGCCAGTAGTATCAGCAGGGACACTGAAGCTTTCTTT.

The chain employs TRBV23-1 and TRBJ1-1, with D maybe TRBD1 (5 bases). TRBV23-1 is an ORF, and what it does is uncertain. The CDR3 spans 15 residues. Trimming removed 7 bases at V and 4 bases at J, with 19 bases between. CDR3 DNA: TGCGCCAGCACCCGTATGTTAGGGGCCAGCACTGAAGCTTTCTTT. Protein product: CASTRMLGASTEAFF.

The DNA of the CDR3 is TGTGCCAGCAGTGTACAGGGGAAATCTGAAGCTTTCTTT. This gives the protein CASSVQGKSEAFF. The V and J genes are TRBV27 and TRBJ1-1, with 7 bases matching TRBD1. The J segment lost 6 bases and the V segment lost 5 bases, leaving 6 bases of the junction unmatched. This CDR3 is built from 13 residues. Germline V gene sequence: CDR1 MNHEY, CDR2 SMNVEV (reference sequence).

The genes are TRBV28 and TRBJ1-3; tentative D call: TRBD1 (5 bases). Germline values: CDR1 MDHEN, CDR2 SYDVKM. The CDR3 runs 15 residues. V lost 2 bases to trimming and J lost 3 bases, with 11 bases between them. CDR3 sequence: CASSLRQGGGNTIYF. As DNA, the CDR3 is TGTGCCAGCAGTTTACGCCAGGGAGGTGGAAACACCATATATTTT.

The rearrangement joins TRBV5-1 to TRBJ2-3; unclear D gene. CDR1 and CDR2 (germline): SGHRS, YFSETQ. V was pared by 1 base and J by 4 bases, with 7 bases between. This CDR3 is built from 13 residues. The CDR3 region has the DNA TGCGCCAGCAGCTTGTGGCGGTCAGATACGCAGTATTTT. Its translation is CASSLWRSDTQYF.

V gene TRBV11-2 combines with J gene TRBJ2-7; no firm D call. The V gene lost 4 bases and the J gene lost 0 bases, with 10 bases spanning the gap. Germline V CDR1 and CDR2: SGHAT, FQNNGV. The CDR3 runs to 14 residues. The CDR3 loop is CASSYDTTSYEQYV. The CDR3 DNA reads as TGTGCCAGCAGCTACGACACGACCTCCTACGAGCAGTACGTC.

This clone showed up just once. The genes are TRBV29-1 and TRBJ2-3, with 11 bases that match TRBD2. The trim removed 7 bases at V and 1 base at J, leaving 4 bases unmatched. CDR3 length equals 14 residues. The germline gives CDR1 SQVTM, CDR2 ANQGSEA. The CDR3 is CSATGLAGTDTQYF. CDR3 DNA sequence: TGCAGCGCCACGGGACTAGCGGGCACAGATACGCAGTATTTT.

In its sample, this clone was seen a few times. This rearrangement joins TRBV28 to TRBJ2-7; the D gene is possibly TRBD1 (5 bases). With 5 bases removed from V and 2 bases from J, the gap between germline ends came to 13 bases. CDR1 and CDR2 from the germline V gene are MDHEN and SYDVKM. The CDR3 contains 14 residues. This CDR3 reads CASSGSDRAYEQYV. CDR3 nucleotide sequence: TGTGCCAGCAGTGGCTCCGACAGAGCCTACGAGCAGTACGTC.

This clone came up once. The CDR3 reads CATRRPGLARNEQFF. In nucleotides, the CDR3 is TGTGCCACACGACGTCCGGGACTAGCGAGGAATGAGCAGTTCTTC. The chain links TRBV6-5 to TRBJ2-1, with 10 bases that match TRBD2. V lost 10 bases, J lost 7 bases, and 13 bases stayed unmatched. This CDR3 spans 15 amino acids. CDR1 is MNHEY and CDR2 is SVGAGI in the germline V gene.

The J gene is TRBJ2-1, the V gene TRBV11-1; 7 positions match TRBD2. Trimming took 5 bases from V and 9 from J; bases not matched to a gene: 7. CDR3 length: 13 residues. The germline V gene has CDR1 SGHAT and CDR2 FQDESV (reference sequence). DNA for the CDR3: TGTGCCAGCAGCCTCGGCTCTAGCGGTGAGCAGTTCTTC. Translated, it gives CASSLGSSGEQFF.

The V call is TRBV5-1, the J call TRBJ1-6; D call uncertain. The CDR3 consists of 17 residues. Per the germline V gene, CDR1 is SGHRS and CDR2 is YFSETQ. V dropped 6 bases and J dropped 0 bases, with 16 bases sitting between them. CDR3 DNA sequence: TGCGCCAGCAACCCAGGAAGGGAGAGCTCCTATAATTCACCCCTCCACTTT. It translates to CASNPGRESSYNSPLHF. Based on the CDR3 plus reference TRBV5-1 and TRBJ1-6, the full variable domain is KAGVTQTPRYLIKTRGQQVTLSCSPISGHRSVSWYQQTPGQGLQFLFEYFSETQRNKGNFPGRFSGRQFSNSRSEMNVSTLELGDSALYLCASNPGRESSYNSPLHFGNGTRLTVT.

This rearrangement joins TRBV7-9 to TRBJ2-1, with D unresolved. V lost 1 base, J lost 12 bases, and 13 bases lay in between. Germline CDR1 is SEHNR and CDR2 is FQNEAQ (reference sequence). The CDR3 covers 13 residues. CDR3 residues: CASSLGVSVSQFF. CDR3 bases: TGTGCCAGCAGCTTAGGCGTTAGTGTATCGCAGTTCTTC.

This chain connects TRBV10-3 to TRBJ1-4; D unclear. Per germline, CDR1 ENHRY and CDR2 SYGVKD. V gave up 3 bases and J gave up 0 bases, with 5 bases separating them. CDR3 length: 14 amino acids. The CDR3 reads CAISEGATNEKLFF. Here the CDR3 DNA reads TGTGCCATCAGTGAAGGAGCAACTAATGAAAAACTGTTTTTT.

This clone has just one count. The chain recombines TRBV5-4 with TRBJ2-2; 10 bases match TRBD2. With 0 bases clipped from V and 3 bases from J, the junction kept 2 bases outside the gene matches. This CDR3 has 16 residues. Per the germline V gene, CDR1 is SGHNT and CDR2 is YYREEE (reference sequence). CDR3 nucleotide sequence: TGTGCCAGCAGCTTGGCGCTAGCGGGGGACACCGGGGAGCTGTTTTTT. Amino acid sequence: CASSLALAGDTGELFF.

There are a few counts of this clone. The chain links TRBV6-1 to TRBJ1-1; no reliable D call. CDR1 and CDR2 from the germline V gene are MNHNS and SASEGT. Trimming stripped 5 bases from V and 4 bases from J, with 14 bases between. The CDR3 has 14 residues. In DNA, the CDR3 is TGTGCCAGCAGTCCCCATTCGGAGGGCACTGAAGCTTTCTTT. This gives the protein CASSPHSEGTEAFF.

J is TRBJ1-1 and V is TRBV11-2; a weak D match, TRBD1 (6 bases). V was trimmed by 5 bases and J by 5 bases, leaving 18 bases between them. Germline CDR1 SGHAT, CDR2 FQNNGV. The length of the CDR3 is 15 residues. CDR3 protein: CASSGTTGLGTEAFF. The CDR3 nucleotides are TGTGCCAGCAGCGGAACGACAGGCCTCGGGACTGAAGCTTTCTTT.

A note on this clone: A junction boundary mismatches the germline segment, possibly from a read error. This chain uses TRBV7-7 with TRBJ2-2; D is unresolved. This CDR3 spans 16 amino acids. Per germline, CDR1 SSHAT and CDR2 FNYEAQ (reference sequence). CDR3 region: CASSSQTSGYTGELFF. CDR3 DNA sequence: TGTGCTAGCAGCTCCCAGACTTCCGGCTACACCGGGGAGCTGTTTTTT.